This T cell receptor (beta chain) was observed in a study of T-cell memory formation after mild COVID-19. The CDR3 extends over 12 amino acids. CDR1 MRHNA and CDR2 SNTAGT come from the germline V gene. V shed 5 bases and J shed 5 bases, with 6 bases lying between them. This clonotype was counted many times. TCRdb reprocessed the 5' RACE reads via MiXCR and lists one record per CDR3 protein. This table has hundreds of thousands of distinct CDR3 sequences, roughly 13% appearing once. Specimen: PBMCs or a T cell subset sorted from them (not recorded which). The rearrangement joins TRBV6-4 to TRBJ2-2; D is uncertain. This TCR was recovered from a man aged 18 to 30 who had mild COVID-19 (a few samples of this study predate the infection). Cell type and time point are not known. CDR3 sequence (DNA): TGTGCCAGCAGTTCGAGAACCGGGGAGCTGTTTTTT. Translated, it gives CASSSRTGELFF.